Following are 16 T cell receptor beta chains from one sample sequenced in a study of cytomegalovirus exposure and HLA in healthy donors. PCR amplification relied on 60 Vbeta primers (plus 13 Jbeta primers). Sequenced by immunoSEQ multiplex PCR; TCRdb stores in-frame clones only, minus some. This sample has over 65,000 clones, with 60% to 80% found just once. The sample was PBMCs. The receptors originated from a middle-aged man in good health and CMV-seronegative.

The chain carries TRBV19 and TRBJ2-5; 10 bases line up with TRBD2. The DNA end is a closer match to TRBJ2-7, so the J assignment may be wrong. This CDR3 region has 16 residues. The germline CDR1 and CDR2 sequences are LNHDA and SQIVND (reference sequence). The CDR3 reads CASSIAKLAGVYEQYF. CDR3 nucleotides: TGTGCCAGTAGTATAGCGAAGCTAGCGGGGGTCTACGAGCAGTACTTC.

This clone was counted between two and nine times. V usage is TRBV6-1 and J usage is TRBJ1-6; no firm D call. CDR1 is MNHNS, CDR2 SASEGT, per germline. The CDR3 contains 13 residues. Trimming took 2 bases from V and 13 from J, leaving 12 bases between them. The CDR3 nucleotides are TGTGCCAGCAGTGAATCAGTTCTGGTGCCCCTCCACTTT. Residues: CASSESVLVPLHF.

This clone showed up just a few times. The same CDR3 arises from other DNA sequences in this sample as well. The chain carries TRBV19 and TRBJ1-5, with 11 bases lining up with TRBD1. The CDR3 totals 15 residues. V lost 3 bases and J lost 4; bases outside the gene matches: 2. Germline V CDR1 and CDR2: LNHDA, SQIVND (reference sequence). The CDR3 loop reads CASSIRDRGNQPQHF. The CDR3 coding sequence is TGTGCCAGTAGTATCCGGGACAGGGGGAATCAGCCCCAGCATTTT. The whole variable domain, filled in from reference TRBV19 and TRBJ1-5, reads DGGITQSPKYLFRKEGQNVTLSCEQNLNHDAMYWYRQDPGQGLRLIYYSQIVNDFQKGDIAEGYSVSREKKESFPLTVTSAQKNPTAFYLCASSIRDRGNQPQHFGDGTRLSIL.

CDR3 residues: CASSFQSGFAGELFF. For the CDR3, the DNA is TGTGCCAGCAGCTTTCAATCAGGGTTCGCCGGGGAGCTGTTTTTT. V and J are TRBV7-2 and TRBJ2-2, with D possibly TRBD1 on 5 matching bases. Germline CDR1 and CDR2: SGHTA and FQGNSA. This CDR3 has 15 residues. Trimming stripped 3 bases from V and 6 bases from J, with 14 bases between.

The rearrangement links TRBV6-6 to TRBJ1-2; the match to TRBD1 covers 8 bases. The CDR3 has 15 residues. Germline V gene data show CDR1 as MNHNY and CDR2 as SVGAGI (reference sequence). With V trimmed by 0 bases and J by 1 base, 1 base remained unmatched. The CDR3, as DNA: TGTGCCAGCAGTTACTCGACAGGGGTTAACTATGGCTACACCTTC. This gives the protein CASSYSTGVNYGYTF.

V is TRBV5-1 and J is TRBJ2-7, with 9 bases aligning to TRBD2. V shed 6 bases, J shed 2 bases, and the junction held 6 bases outside the gene matches. The CDR3 length is 14 residues. Germline assignment: CDR1 SGHRS and CDR2 YFSETQ. In DNA form, the CDR3 reads TGCGCCAGCAAAGTTTCTAGCGGGACCTACGAGCAGTACTTC. Protein product: CASKVSSGTYEQYF.

This rearrangement joins TRBV6-5 to TRBJ1-3, with no clear D. The CDR3 length is 14 residues. The V gene lost 2 bases and the J gene lost 2 bases, with 7 bases spanning the gap. Germline loops: CDR1 MNHEY, CDR2 SVGAGI. As DNA, the CDR3 is TGTGCCAGCAGTTACGGACTCCCTGGAAACACCATATATTTT. This gives the protein CASSYGLPGNTIYF.

This sequence joins TRBV5-1 and TRBJ2-6; 12 bases agree with TRBD2. Germline values: CDR1 SGHRS, CDR2 YFSETQ. This CDR3 has 17 residues. J was trimmed by 1 base and V by 4 bases; bases with no gene match: 3. The DNA for the CDR3 is TGCGCCAGCAGCCTGACTAGCGGGAGTTCTGGGGCCAACGTCCTGACTTTC. It specifies CASSLTSGSSGANVLTF.

This clone was seen more than once but under ten times. A far more abundant clone sits one base away, making this likely a read error. The chain is built from TRBV27 and TRBJ2-3, with TRBD1 as a possible D gene (6 bases). The J call may be faulty, since TRBJ2-5 better matches the DNA end. CDR1 and CDR2 (germline): MNHEY, SMNVEV (reference sequence). The CDR3 extends over 13 amino acids. Here the CDR3 DNA reads TGTGCCAGCAGTTTCAGGGGTGGGGAGACCCAGTACTTC. Protein sequence: CASSFRGGETQYF.

The chain combines TRBV29-1 with TRBJ1-3; D not certain. Germline CDR1 reads SQVTM; CDR2 reads ANQGSEA. This CDR3 spans 16 amino acids. Trimming stripped 7 bases from V and 0 bases from J, with 19 bases between. The CDR3 bases are TGCAGCGCTTCCGGCGGTGTGGGTAACTCTGGAAACACCATATATTTT. It translates to CSASGGVGNSGNTIYF.

V and J are TRBV7-2 and TRBJ2-2; 8 bases align to TRBD1. Germline loops: CDR1 SGHTA, CDR2 FQGNSA. V shed 1 base, J shed 4 bases, and the junction held 2 bases outside the gene matches. This CDR3 spans 15 amino acids. The CDR3: CASSLVTGGTGELFF. Here the CDR3 DNA reads TGTGCCAGCAGCTTAGTAACAGGGGGCACCGGGGAGCTGTTTTTT.

The rearrangement links TRBV18 to TRBJ1-5; a weak D match, TRBD1 (5 bases). The CDR3 length is 15 residues. Trimming pared 3 bases from V and 3 bases from J, leaving 12 bases between. The germline V gene has CDR1 KGHSH and CDR2 LQKENI. CDR3 bases: TGTGCCAGCTCACCGGGGGGAGGGTACAATCAGCCCCAGCATTTT. As protein: CASSPGGGYNQPQHF.

The chain combines TRBV5-4 with TRBJ2-3; tentative D call: TRBD1 (5 bases). The CDR3 runs 15 residues. Trimming took 0 bases from V and 2 from J, leaving 10 bases between them. Germline V gene data show CDR1 as SGHNT and CDR2 as YYREEE (reference sequence). CDR3 bases: TGTGCCAGCAGCTTGGGGACAAGCACCACAGATACGCAGTATTTT. This gives the protein CASSLGTSTTDTQYF.

The chain uses TRBV29-1 and TRBJ1-1; D is unresolved. The V gene's germline CDR1 is SQVTM and CDR2 ANQGSEA. The CDR3 loop spans 13 amino acids. The V end was cut by 1 base, the J end by 6 bases, with 12 bases between. The CDR3 DNA reads as TGCAGCGTTGAAGGGGCGGGAACGGCTGAAGCTTTCTTT. As protein: CSVEGAGTAEAFF.

This clone has just one count. The V and J genes are TRBV5-4 and TRBJ2-7; no definite D call. Germline V lookup: CDR1 SGHNT, CDR2 YYREEE (reference sequence). There are 14 residues in the CDR3. V lost 0 bases and J lost 1, with 8 bases in between. The CDR3 region is CASSLGQDSYEQYF. DNA of the CDR3: TGTGCCAGCAGCTTGGGGCAGGATTCCTACGAGCAGTACTTC.

The chain has TRBV9 and TRBJ2-5; unclear D gene. The CDR3 is 14 amino acids. Germline CDR1 and CDR2: SGDLS and YYNGEE. V was pared by 4 bases and J by 5 bases, with 15 bases between. CDR3 region: CASSPPSPGETQYF. The CDR3 region has the DNA TGTGCCAGCAGCCCCCCAAGCCCCGGGGAGACCCAGTACTTC.